The clone carrying this T cell receptor (beta chain) was found many times. The library protocol tagged each TCR cDNA with a unique molecular identifier. Via MiXCR, TCRdb re-called the 5' RACE reads, giving one row per CDR3 protein. The sample holds about 39,000 distinct CDR3 sequences; about 5.8% are singletons and the top ten take around a tenth. This sample is part of a study of spatial heterogeneity in lung cancer. The wider study: The mean occurrence of each unique TCR and UMI combination in raw reads exceeded nine.

Time point noted: sample taken at primary tumor resection. The authors sequenced whole RNA from tumor, nontumor lung or frozen PBMC without sorting. The donors comprised about 74 untreated early-stage non-small cell lung cancer patients. This clonotype was sampled from a male donor with early-stage non-small cell lung cancer. The sequenced sample was PBMCs, obtained at surgery.

The CDR3 spells CASSLVGGPNTEAFF. The CDR3 DNA follows: TGTGCCAGCAGCTTAGTGGGGGGACCGAACACTGAAGCTTTCTTT. The chain has TRBV7-9 and TRBJ1-1; perhaps TRBD1 as D (5 bases). Trimming took off 1 base at V and 1 base at J, with 10 bases between the two ends. The CDR3 has 15 amino acids. From germline, CDR1 is SEHNR and CDR2 FQNEAQ (reference sequence).